The clone carrying this T cell receptor beta chain was counted at least ten times. The CDR3 sequence is 14 residues long. J gave up 4 bases and V 5 bases, and 7 bases lay outside the gene matches. In TCRdb, the 5' RACE reads were re-called with MiXCR into one record per CDR3 protein. Counted here are around 160,000 distinct CDR3 sequences, about 9.9% occurring once; the ten biggest clones make up under 35%. The sample originates from a study of CD8 T cells in ankylosing spondylitis. The sequenced sample was blood, either unsorted or a sorted T cell fraction (not recorded which). The chain links TRBV12-3 or TRBV12-4 to TRBJ2-7; 8 bases match TRBD2. The TCR originated in a male donor with ankylosing spondylitis or in good health (not recorded which). In DNA form, the CDR3 reads TGTGCCAGCAGTCCGGGACTAGGTGAATACGAGCAGTACTTC. Translation gives CASSPGLGEYEQYF.